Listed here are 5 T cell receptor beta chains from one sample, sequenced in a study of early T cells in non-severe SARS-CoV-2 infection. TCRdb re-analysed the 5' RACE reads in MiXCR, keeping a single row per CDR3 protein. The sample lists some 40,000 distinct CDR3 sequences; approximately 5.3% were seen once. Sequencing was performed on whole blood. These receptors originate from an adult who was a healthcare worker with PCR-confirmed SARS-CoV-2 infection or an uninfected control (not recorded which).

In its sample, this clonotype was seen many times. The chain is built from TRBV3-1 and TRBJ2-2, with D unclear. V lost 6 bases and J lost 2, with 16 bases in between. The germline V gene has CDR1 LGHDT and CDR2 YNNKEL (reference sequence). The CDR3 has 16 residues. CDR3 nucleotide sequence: TGTGCCAGCAGTAACATGGCTCCCCTCAACACCGGGGAGCTGTTTTTT. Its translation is CASSNMAPLNTGELFF. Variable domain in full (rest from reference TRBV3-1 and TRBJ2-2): DTAVSQTPKYLVTQMGNDKSIKCEQNLGHDTMYWYKQDSKKFLKIMFSYNNKELIINETVPNRFSPKSPDKAHLNLHINSLELGDSAVYFCASSNMAPLNTGELFFGEGSRLTVL.

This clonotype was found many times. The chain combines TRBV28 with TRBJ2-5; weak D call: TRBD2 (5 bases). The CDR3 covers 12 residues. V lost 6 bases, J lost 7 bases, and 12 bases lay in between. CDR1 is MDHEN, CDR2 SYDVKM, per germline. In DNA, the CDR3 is TGTGCCAGCAGCCGGGCCGGAGGGACCCAGTACTTC. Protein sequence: CASSRAGGTQYF.

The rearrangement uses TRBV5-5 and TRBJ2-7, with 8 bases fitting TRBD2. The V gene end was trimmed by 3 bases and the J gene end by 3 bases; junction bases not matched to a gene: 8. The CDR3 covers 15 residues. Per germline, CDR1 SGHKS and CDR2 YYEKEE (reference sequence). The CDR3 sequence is CASSSQAGVGYEQYF. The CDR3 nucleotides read TGTGCCAGCAGCTCCCAAGCGGGAGTGGGCTACGAGCAGTACTTC.

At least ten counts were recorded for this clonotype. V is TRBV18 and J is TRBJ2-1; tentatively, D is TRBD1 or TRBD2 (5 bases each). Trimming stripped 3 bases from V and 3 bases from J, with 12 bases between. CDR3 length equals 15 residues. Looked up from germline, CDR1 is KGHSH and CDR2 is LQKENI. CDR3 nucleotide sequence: TGTGCCAGCTCACCTCCGGGACCGAACTACAATGAGCAGTTCTTC. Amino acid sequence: CASSPPGPNYNEQFF.

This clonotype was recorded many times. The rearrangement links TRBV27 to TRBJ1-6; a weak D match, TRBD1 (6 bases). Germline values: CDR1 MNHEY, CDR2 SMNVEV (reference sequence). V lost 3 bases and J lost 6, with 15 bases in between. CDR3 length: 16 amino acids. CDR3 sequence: CASSFDQSGVNSPLHF. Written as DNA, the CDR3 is TGTGCCAGCAGTTTCGACCAATCAGGGGTTAATTCACCCCTCCACTTT.